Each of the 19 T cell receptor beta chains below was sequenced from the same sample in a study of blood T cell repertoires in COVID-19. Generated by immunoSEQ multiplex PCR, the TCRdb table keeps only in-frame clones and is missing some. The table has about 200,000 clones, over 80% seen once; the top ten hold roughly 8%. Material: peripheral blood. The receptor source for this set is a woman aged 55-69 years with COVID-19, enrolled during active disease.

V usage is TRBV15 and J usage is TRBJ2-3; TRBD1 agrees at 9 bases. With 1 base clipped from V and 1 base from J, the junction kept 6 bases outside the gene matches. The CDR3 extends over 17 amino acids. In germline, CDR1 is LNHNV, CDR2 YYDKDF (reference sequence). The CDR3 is CATSRGPRTGGTDTQYF. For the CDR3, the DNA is TGTGCCACCAGCAGAGGCCCTCGGACAGGGGGCACAGATACGCAGTATTTT.

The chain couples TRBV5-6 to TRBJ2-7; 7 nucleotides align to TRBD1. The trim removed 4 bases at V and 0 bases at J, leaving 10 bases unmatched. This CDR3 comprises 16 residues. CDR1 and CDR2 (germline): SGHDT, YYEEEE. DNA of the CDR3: TGTGCCAGCAGCCTTAGCTGGGACAGCCGCTCCTACGAGCAGTACTTC. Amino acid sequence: CASSLSWDSRSYEQYF.

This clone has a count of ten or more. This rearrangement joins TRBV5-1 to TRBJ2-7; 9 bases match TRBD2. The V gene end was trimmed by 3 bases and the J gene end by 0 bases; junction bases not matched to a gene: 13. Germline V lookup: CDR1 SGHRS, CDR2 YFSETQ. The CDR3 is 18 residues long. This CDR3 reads CASSSTSGITTSSYEQYF. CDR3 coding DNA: TGCGCCAGCAGCTCGACTAGCGGAATTACTACCTCCTCCTACGAGCAGTACTTC.

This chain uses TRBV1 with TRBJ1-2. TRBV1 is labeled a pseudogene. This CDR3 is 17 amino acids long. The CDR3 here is CTSSQVIAPRSNYGYTF. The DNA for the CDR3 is TGCACCAGCAGCCAAGTGATAGCCCCTAGATCTAACTATGGCTACACCTTC.

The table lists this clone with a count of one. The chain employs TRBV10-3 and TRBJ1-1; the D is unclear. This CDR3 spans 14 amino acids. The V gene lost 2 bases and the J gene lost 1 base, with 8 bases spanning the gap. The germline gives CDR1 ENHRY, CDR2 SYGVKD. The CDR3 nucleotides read TGTGCCATCAGTGAGGGCGGAGGGAACACTGAAGCTTTCTTT. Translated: CAISEGGGNTEAFF.

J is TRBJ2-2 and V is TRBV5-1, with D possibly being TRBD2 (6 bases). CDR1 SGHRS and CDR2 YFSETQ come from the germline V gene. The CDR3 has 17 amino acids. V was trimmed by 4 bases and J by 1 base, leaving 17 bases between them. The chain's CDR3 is CASSAPDLAENTGELFF. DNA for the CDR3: TGCGCCAGCAGCGCCCCCGATTTAGCGGAGAACACCGGGGAGCTGTTTTTT.

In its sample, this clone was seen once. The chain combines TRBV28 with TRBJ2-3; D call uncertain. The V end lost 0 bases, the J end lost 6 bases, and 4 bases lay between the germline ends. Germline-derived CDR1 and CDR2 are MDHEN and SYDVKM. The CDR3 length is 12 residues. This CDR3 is CASSLWRDTQYF. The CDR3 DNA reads TGTGCCAGCAGTTTATGGCGGGATACGCAGTATTTT.

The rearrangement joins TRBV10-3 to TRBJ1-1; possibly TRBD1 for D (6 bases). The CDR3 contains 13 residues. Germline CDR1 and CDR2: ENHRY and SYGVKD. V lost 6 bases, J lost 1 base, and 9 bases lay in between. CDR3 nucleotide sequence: TGTGCCATCAGATGGACAGAGAACACTGAAGCTTTCTTT. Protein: CAIRWTENTEAFF.

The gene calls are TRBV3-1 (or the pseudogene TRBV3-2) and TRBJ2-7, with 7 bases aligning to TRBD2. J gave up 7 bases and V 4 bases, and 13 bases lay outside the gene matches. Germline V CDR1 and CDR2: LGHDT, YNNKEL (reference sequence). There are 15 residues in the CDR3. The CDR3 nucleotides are TGTGCCAGCAGCCCCTCTAGCGGTACGCTGAGGGAGCAGTACTTC. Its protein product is CASSPSSGTLREQYF.

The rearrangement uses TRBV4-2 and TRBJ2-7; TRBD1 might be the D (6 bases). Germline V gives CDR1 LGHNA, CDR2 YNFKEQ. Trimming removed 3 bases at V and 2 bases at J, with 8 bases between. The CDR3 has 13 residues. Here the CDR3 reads CASSQAGAYEQYF. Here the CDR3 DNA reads TGTGCCAGCAGCCAGGCAGGGGCCTACGAGCAGTACTTC.

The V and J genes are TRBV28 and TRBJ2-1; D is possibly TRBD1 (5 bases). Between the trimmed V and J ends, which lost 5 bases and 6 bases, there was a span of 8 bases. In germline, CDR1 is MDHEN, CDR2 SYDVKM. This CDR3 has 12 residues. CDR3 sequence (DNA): TGTGCCAGCAGTCCTCAGGGCAATGAGCAGTTCTTC. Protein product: CASSPQGNEQFF. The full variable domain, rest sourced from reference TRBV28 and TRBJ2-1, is DVKVTQSSRYLVKRTGEKVFLECVQDMDHENMFWYRQDPGLGLRLIYFSYDVKMKEKGDIPEGYSVSREKKERFSLILESASTNQTSMYLCASSPQGNEQFFGPGTRLTVL.

In nucleotides, the CDR3 is TGTGCCAGCAGCTTCAGCGGGGGTACAGATACGCAGTATTTT. Its protein is CASSFSGGTDTQYF. The J gene is TRBJ2-3, the V gene TRBV7-8; 8 bases are a match to TRBD2. Germline assignment: CDR1 SGHVS and CDR2 FQNEAQ. Unmatched junction bases numbered 2, after V lost 3 bases and J lost 3 bases. The CDR3 sequence is 14 residues long.

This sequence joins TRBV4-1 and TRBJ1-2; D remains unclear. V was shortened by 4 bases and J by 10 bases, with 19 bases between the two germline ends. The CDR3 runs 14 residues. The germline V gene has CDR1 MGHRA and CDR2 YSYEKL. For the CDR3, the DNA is TGCGCCAGCAGCCCTACGGAGGTTTCGATGGACTACACCTTC. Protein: CASSPTEVSMDYTF.

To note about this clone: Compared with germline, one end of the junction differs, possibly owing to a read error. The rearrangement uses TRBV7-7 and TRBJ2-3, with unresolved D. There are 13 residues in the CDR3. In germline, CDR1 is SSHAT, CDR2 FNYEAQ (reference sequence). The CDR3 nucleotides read TGTGCTAGCAGCTTAGAGAGGACAGATACGCAGTATTTT. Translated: CASSLERTDTQYF.

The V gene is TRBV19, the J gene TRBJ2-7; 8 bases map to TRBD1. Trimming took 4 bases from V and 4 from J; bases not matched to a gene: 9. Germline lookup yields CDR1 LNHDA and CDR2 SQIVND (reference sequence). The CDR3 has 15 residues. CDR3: CASSTMAGGGYEQYF. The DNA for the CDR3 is TGTGCCAGTAGTACAATGGCAGGGGGCGGGTACGAGCAGTACTTC.

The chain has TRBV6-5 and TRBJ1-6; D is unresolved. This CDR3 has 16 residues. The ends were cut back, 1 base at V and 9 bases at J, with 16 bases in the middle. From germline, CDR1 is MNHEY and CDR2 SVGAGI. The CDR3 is CASSYWAGQSGSPLHF. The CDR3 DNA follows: TGTGCCAGCAGTTACTGGGCTGGCCAAAGCGGTTCACCCCTCCACTTT.

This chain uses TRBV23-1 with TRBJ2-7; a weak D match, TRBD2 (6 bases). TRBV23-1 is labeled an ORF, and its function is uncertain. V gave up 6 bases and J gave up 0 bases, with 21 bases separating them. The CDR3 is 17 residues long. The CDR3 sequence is CASRTPRGRHPSYEQYV. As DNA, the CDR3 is TGCGCCAGCAGGACCCCCCGAGGGAGGCACCCCTCCTACGAGCAGTACGTC.

This chain's CDR3 is CAIRDIGGNEKLFF. The CDR3 DNA follows: TGTGCCATCAGGGACATCGGGGGTAATGAAAAACTGTTTTTT. This chain joins TRBV10-3 and TRBJ1-4; a weak D match, TRBD1 (5 bases). The germline gives CDR1 ENHRY, CDR2 SYGVKD. This CDR3 comprises 14 residues. V gave up 6 bases and J gave up 4 bases, with 12 bases separating them.

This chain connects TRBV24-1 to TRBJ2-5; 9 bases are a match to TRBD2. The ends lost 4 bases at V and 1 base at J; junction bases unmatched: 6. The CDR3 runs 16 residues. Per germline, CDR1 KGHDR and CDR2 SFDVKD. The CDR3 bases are TGTGCCACCAGTGAAGGTCTAGCGGGGCTCCAAGAGACCCAGTACTTC. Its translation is CATSEGLAGLQETQYF.